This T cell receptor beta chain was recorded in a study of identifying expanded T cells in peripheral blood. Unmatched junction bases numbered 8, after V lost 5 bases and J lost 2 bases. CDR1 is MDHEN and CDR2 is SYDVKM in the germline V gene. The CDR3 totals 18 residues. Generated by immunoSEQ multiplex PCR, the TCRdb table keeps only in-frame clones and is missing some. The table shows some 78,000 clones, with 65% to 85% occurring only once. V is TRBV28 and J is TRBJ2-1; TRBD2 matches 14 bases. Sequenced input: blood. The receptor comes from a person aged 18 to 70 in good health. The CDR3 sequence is CASSLGTSGRIPYNEQFF. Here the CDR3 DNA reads TGTGCCAGCAGTCTAGGGACTAGCGGGAGAATCCCCTACAATGAGCAGTTCTTC.